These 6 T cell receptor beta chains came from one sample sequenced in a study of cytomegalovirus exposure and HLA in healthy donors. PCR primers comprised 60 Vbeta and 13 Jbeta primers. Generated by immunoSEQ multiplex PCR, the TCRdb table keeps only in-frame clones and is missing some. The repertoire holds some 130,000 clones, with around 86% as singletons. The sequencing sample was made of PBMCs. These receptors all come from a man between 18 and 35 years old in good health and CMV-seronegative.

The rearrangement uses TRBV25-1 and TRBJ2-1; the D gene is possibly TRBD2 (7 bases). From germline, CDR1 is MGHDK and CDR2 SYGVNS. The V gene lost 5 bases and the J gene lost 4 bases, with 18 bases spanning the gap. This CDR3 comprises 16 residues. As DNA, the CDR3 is TGTGCCAGCAGTCCTAAAGGGGGAGGGGGATACAATGAGCAGTTCTTC. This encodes CASSPKGGGGYNEQFF.

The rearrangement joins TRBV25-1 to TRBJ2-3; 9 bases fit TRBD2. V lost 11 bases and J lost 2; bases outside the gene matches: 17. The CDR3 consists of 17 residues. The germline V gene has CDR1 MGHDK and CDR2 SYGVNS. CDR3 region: CASQNPTSGTYTDTQYF. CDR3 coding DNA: TGTGCCTCTCAAAACCCGACTAGCGGCACCTACACAGATACGCAGTATTTT.

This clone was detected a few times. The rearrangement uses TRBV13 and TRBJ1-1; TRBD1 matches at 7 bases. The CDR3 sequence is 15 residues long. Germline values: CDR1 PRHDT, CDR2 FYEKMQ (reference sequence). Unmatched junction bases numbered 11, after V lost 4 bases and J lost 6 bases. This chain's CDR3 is CASSSPPTGDPEAFF. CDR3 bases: TGTGCCAGCAGCTCACCCCCAACAGGGGATCCTGAAGCTTTCTTT.

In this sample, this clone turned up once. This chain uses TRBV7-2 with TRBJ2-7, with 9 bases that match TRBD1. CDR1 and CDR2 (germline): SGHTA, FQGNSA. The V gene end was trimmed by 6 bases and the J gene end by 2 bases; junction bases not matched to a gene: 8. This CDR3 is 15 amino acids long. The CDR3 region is CASSPDRGVTYEQYF. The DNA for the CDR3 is TGTGCCAGCAGTCCAGACAGGGGGGTCACCTACGAGCAGTACTTC.

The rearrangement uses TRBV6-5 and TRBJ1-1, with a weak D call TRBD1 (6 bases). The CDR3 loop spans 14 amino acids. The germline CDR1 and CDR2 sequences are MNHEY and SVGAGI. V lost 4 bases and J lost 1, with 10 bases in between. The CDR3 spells CASSLGRGNTEAFF. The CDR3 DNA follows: TGTGCCAGCAGTTTAGGCAGGGGGAACACTGAAGCTTTCTTT.

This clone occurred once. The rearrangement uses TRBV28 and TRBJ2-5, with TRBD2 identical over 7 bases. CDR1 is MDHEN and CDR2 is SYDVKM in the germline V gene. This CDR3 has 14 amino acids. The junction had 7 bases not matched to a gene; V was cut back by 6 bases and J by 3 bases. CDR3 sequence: CASSLTSIEETQYF. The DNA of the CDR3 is TGTGCCAGCAGCCTGACTAGCATAGAAGAGACCCAGTACTTC. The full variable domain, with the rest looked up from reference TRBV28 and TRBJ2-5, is DVKVTQSSRYLVKRTGEKVFLECVQDMDHENMFWYRQDPGLGLRLIYFSYDVKMKEKGDIPEGYSVSREKKERFSLILESASTNQTSMYLCASSLTSIEETQYFGPGTRLLVL.